The 13 T cell receptor beta chains reported below all come from one sample, sequenced in a study of response to subunit inactivated influenza vaccine. MiXCR was run by TCRdb on the RT-PCR reads, yielding one entry per CDR3 protein. The sample lists about 520,000 distinct CDR3 sequences, about 25% occurring once. The sequences come from CD4+ T cells sorted from PBMCs, collected around 5 days after vaccination. The receptors shown here come from a man in his fifties or sixties who received an inactivated influenza vaccine.

This clonotype occurred a few times. This rearrangement joins TRBV7-4 to TRBJ1-6; 7 bases fit TRBD1. J gave up 9 bases and V 2 bases, and 10 bases lay outside the gene matches. Germline values: CDR1 SGHVT, CDR2 SQSDAQ. The CDR3 has 16 residues. CDR3 residues: CASSLRQGDRGSPLHF. The CDR3 DNA reads TGTGCCAGCAGCTTAAGACAGGGAGATAGGGGTTCACCCCTCCACTTT.

V usage is TRBV4-3 and J usage is TRBJ2-2; D may correspond to TRBD1 or TRBD2 (5 bases each). CDR1 LGHNA and CDR2 YSLEER come from the germline V gene. The CDR3 spans 14 residues. V was cut by 0 bases and J by 5 bases, with 7 bases left in between. In nucleotides, the CDR3 is TGCGCCAGCAGCCAAGAGTGGGGGACCGGGGAGCTGTTTTTT. Residues: CASSQEWGTGELFF.

V usage is TRBV7-9 and J usage is TRBJ2-7; D ambiguous. V shed 5 bases and J shed 0 bases, with 14 bases lying between them. CDR3 length equals 15 residues. Germline values: CDR1 SEHNR, CDR2 FQNEAQ (reference sequence). CDR3 bases: TGTGCCAGCAGCCACACCTGGCGGAGCTCCTACGAGCAGTACTTC. It encodes CASSHTWRSSYEQYF.

J is TRBJ2-7 and V is TRBV15; maybe TRBD1 (5 bases). The CDR3 has 16 residues. The V gene lost 3 bases and the J gene lost 9 bases, with 24 bases spanning the gap. Germline assignment: CDR1 LNHNV and CDR2 YYDKDF (reference sequence). The CDR3 DNA follows: TGTGCCACCAGCAGGGGCAGGGCCGTATCCTACGAGAGGCAGTACTTC. This translates into CATSRGRAVSYERQYF.

This clonotype was observed a handful of times. The rearrangement uses TRBV5-1 and TRBJ1-2; 10 nucleotides align to TRBD1. Germline CDR1 SGHRS, CDR2 YFSETQ. The CDR3 contains 13 residues. The V and J ends lost 4 bases and 7 bases, in that order; junction bases with no gene match: 4. The CDR3 protein is CASSPRTGGGYTF. The DNA of the CDR3 is TGCGCCAGCAGCCCAAGGACAGGGGGTGGCTACACCTTC.

This chain uses TRBV3-1 with TRBJ2-7, with a possible D match to TRBD2 (6 bases). The CDR3 consists of 15 residues. CDR1 LGHDT and CDR2 YNNKEL come from the germline V gene (reference sequence). Deletions cut 0 bases from V and 2 bases from J, with 11 bases between. CDR3 in amino acids: CASSQEGLGPYEQYF. The DNA of the CDR3 is TGTGCCAGCAGCCAAGAGGGACTCGGACCCTACGAGCAGTACTTC.

The chain has TRBV7-9 and TRBJ1-3; D not resolved. Germline V CDR1 and CDR2: SEHNR, FQNEAQ (reference sequence). CDR3 length equals 15 residues. Trimming took off 0 bases at V and 0 bases at J, with 6 bases between the two ends. In nucleotides, the CDR3 is TGTGCCAGCAGCTTAGCGTTTGGCTCTGGAAACACCATATATTTT. This translates into CASSLAFGSGNTIYF.

This chain connects TRBV4-1 to TRBJ1-5; D possibly corresponds to TRBD1 (6 bases). This CDR3 is 17 amino acids long. CDR1 is MGHRA, CDR2 YSYEKL, per germline. The germline V and J ends were trimmed by 2 bases and 1 base, with 15 bases remaining between them. CDR3 loop: CASSQPSGQKSNQPQHF. The CDR3 nucleotides are TGCGCCAGCAGCCAACCCTCAGGACAGAAAAGCAATCAGCCCCAGCATTTT.

This clonotype was seen a few times. V usage is TRBV6-1 and J usage is TRBJ2-7, with 10 bases that match TRBD2. From germline, CDR1 is MNHNS and CDR2 SASEGT. The CDR3 contains 15 residues. The trim removed 6 bases at V and 6 bases at J, leaving 11 bases unmatched. CDR3 coding DNA: TGTGCCAGCAGCCCTCCTAGCGGGAGATATCGCGAGCAGTACTTC. This encodes CASSPPSGRYREQYF.

The chain uses TRBV5-5 and TRBJ2-1, with D unresolved. Trimming shortened V by 4 bases and J by 0 bases, and 11 bases separated the two germline ends. Germline CDR1 SGHKS, CDR2 YYEKEE (reference sequence). CDR3 length: 15 residues. The chain's CDR3 is CASSATRNSYNEQFF. In DNA, the CDR3 is TGTGCCAGCAGCGCAACACGGAACTCCTACAATGAGCAGTTCTTC.

The rearrangement joins TRBV5-1 to TRBJ1-6, with a tentative D call TRBD1 (5 bases). This CDR3 is built from 16 residues. Germline V gene lookup returns CDR1 SGHRS and CDR2 YFSETQ. Trimming stripped 6 bases from V and 0 bases from J, with 13 bases between. CDR3 protein: CASTVGTSSYNSPLHF. Written as DNA, the CDR3 is TGCGCCAGCACGGTGGGGACGAGCTCCTATAATTCACCCCTCCACTTT.

This clonotype was observed a handful of times. The chain employs TRBV14 and TRBJ2-1, with 11 bases matching TRBD2. The CDR3 loop spans 14 amino acids. V shed 4 bases and J 10 bases; nucleotides not matched to a gene: 6. Germline V CDR1 and CDR2: SGHDN, FVKESK. Here the CDR3 DNA reads TGTGCCAGCAGCCTAGCGGGGGGGTCTCGGGAGCAGTTCTTC. This encodes CASSLAGGSREQFF.

This clonotype was recorded at least ten times. This sequence joins TRBV5-6 and TRBJ1-1; D is undetermined. The CDR3 spans 13 residues. The germline V gene encodes CDR1 SGHDT and CDR2 YYEEEE. V was clipped by 1 base and J by 4 bases, with 8 bases between them. The CDR3 sequence is CASSLRWGTEAFF. The CDR3, as DNA: TGTGCCAGCAGCTTGAGATGGGGCACTGAAGCTTTCTTT.